This TCR beta chain was captured in a study of blood T cell repertoires in COVID-19. Study context: The samples span acute and convalescent COVID-19 from the United States, Italy and Spain. T cells, B-cell-depleted T cells, or PBMCs provided the cDNA or gDNA that served as material.

The germline gives CDR1 MNHEY, CDR2 SVGAGI. This CDR3 has 14 amino acids. J lost 7 bases, V lost 6 bases, and 5 bases had no gene match. Here immunoSEQ multiplex PCR was the method, and the copy in TCRdb shows in-frame clones only, minus some. The table includes some 120,000 clones, about 86% detected once. The V call is TRBV6-5, the J call TRBJ1-6, with TRBD1 identical over 8 bases. This TCR derives from a woman in her forties or fifties with acute or convalescent COVID-19. What was sequenced was peripheral blood. The CDR3 reads CASRRTGGNSPLHF. The CDR3, as DNA: TGTGCCAGCAGAAGAACAGGGGGAAATTCACCCCTCCACTTT.